This T cell receptor (beta chain) was sequenced for a study of memory CD4+ T cells and cytomegalovirus serostatus. Overall study context: This sample comes from healthy Belgian adults, eight to ten CMV seropositive, approximately 24 seronegative.

Study-level points and caveats: About two fifths of the roughly 150 known CMV-associated TCRbeta sequences appeared in CD4+ memory. Repertoires predicted CMV serostatus with median bootstrapped AUC of roughly 0.96.

Notes on this clone: The antigen remains unidentified.

Single viable CD3+CD4+CD8-CD45RO+ cells were sorted as the memory CD4+ T cells. After thawing, CD4+ T cells were positively selected. The repertoire was sequenced with immunoSEQ multiplex PCR; TCRdb's copy has only in-frame clones and lacks some. The sample has roughly 42,000 clones, roughly 79% seen once. Between the trimmed V and J ends, which lost 0 bases and 4 bases, there was a span of 16 bases. The germline CDR1 and CDR2 sequences are LGHNA and YNFKEQ. The CDR3 is made up of 17 amino acids. The rearrangement links TRBV4-2 to TRBJ1-5; the D gene is possibly TRBD1 (5 bases). This TCR derives from an adult in good health and CMV-seronegative. Sequencing was done on a sample of memory CD4+ T cells from blood. The CDR3 bases are TGTGCCAGCAGCCAAGAGTTGGCAGGGTCAATAAATCAGCCCCAGCATTTT. Protein product: CASSQELAGSINQPQHF.